This T cell receptor (beta chain) was recovered during a study of shared clonotypes between healthy human individuals. This was a deep-level run. 200 ng DNA, 30,000 or so T cell genomes, went into each sorted-subset replicate PCR. In the source study's methods: In the immunoSEQ data, sequences were junction-only and lacked quality scores, so filtering differed. Clones were sequenced by immunoSEQ multiplex PCR, and TCRdb holds only the in-frame ones, with some missing. V and J calls and clone size are as listed in that table; D and trimming were resolved from the DNA. The sample holds about 2.1 million clones; 80% to 95% are singletons and the top ten take more than 1.5%. Naive CD8 cells, CD45RO-negative and positively selected for CCR7, excluded terminally differentiated effector memory CD45RA+ cells. The receptor was isolated from a man aged 18-30 years in good health. Some clones in this sample may be carry-over from other donors' samples. Source material: naive CD8+ T cells from PBMCs.

CDR3 region: CASRHIPGTTSTGELFF. CDR3 bases: TGTGCCAGCAGGCATATACCCGGGACAACCTCCACCGGGGAGCTGTTTTTT. This rearrangement joins TRBV2 to TRBJ2-2; D possibly corresponds to TRBD1 (6 bases). CDR1 is SNHLY, CDR2 FYNNEI, per germline. With 6 bases removed from V and 4 bases from J, the gap between germline ends came to 21 bases. There are 17 residues in the CDR3.